Shown below are 27 T cell receptor beta chains from a single sample sequenced in a study of cytomegalovirus exposure and HLA in healthy donors. 60 Vbeta and 13 Jbeta primers were used in PCR. Clones were read by immunoSEQ multiplex PCR, and TCRdb kept only the in-frame ones, dropping some. This sample yields about 130,000 clones, of which around 70% are seen a single time; about 2.4% belongs to the top ten. The material sequenced was PBMCs. The source of these receptors is a woman in her sixties in good health and CMV-seropositive.

V and J are TRBV19 and TRBJ1-2; possibly TRBD1 for D (6 bases). The V end was cut by 8 bases, the J end by 5 bases, with 15 bases between. Per the germline V gene, CDR1 is LNHDA and CDR2 is SQIVND (reference sequence). The CDR3 spans 13 residues. Written as DNA, the CDR3 is TGTGCCAGTCTCCAGGGGACCGAGTATGGCTACACCTTC. Its translation: CASLQGTEYGYTF.

Comment on this clone: The sample holds other DNA sequences that translate to the same CDR3. The rearrangement links TRBV7-3 to TRBJ2-5, with TRBD2 matching 11 bases. After removal of 5 bases from V and 4 bases from J, the junction contained 3 bases not matched to a gene. The CDR3 spans 14 residues. Germline CDR1 reads SGHTA; CDR2 reads FQGTGA. CDR3 sequence: CASSPGLAGETQYF. The DNA of the CDR3 is TGTGCCAGCAGCCCCGGACTAGCGGGAGAGACCCAGTACTTC.

J is TRBJ1-6 and V is TRBV5-1, with TRBD1 matching 10 bases. This CDR3 is 15 amino acids long. Germline trimming cut 4 bases from V and 9 bases from J; bases unmatched to any gene: 7. In germline, CDR1 is SGHRS, CDR2 YFSETQ. The DNA of the CDR3 is TGCGCCAGCAGCGCCCCGGGACAGGGGATTTCACCCCTCCACTTT. This encodes CASSAPGQGISPLHF.

The rearrangement joins TRBV19 to TRBJ1-1; tentatively, D is TRBD1 (6 bases). Germline loops: CDR1 LNHDA, CDR2 SQIVND (reference sequence). This CDR3 region has 14 residues. The V end was cut by 5 bases, the J end by 6 bases, with 16 bases between. The chain's CDR3 is CASSFLGGAPEAFF. CDR3 in DNA: TGTGCCAGTAGTTTCCTGGGGGGGGCCCCTGAAGCTTTCTTT.

V usage is TRBV15 and J usage is TRBJ2-7; 7 bases fit TRBD1. V trimming: 0 bases; J trimming: 3 bases; junction bases outside the gene matches: 2. Germline CDR1 LNHNV, CDR2 YYDKDF (reference sequence). This CDR3 spans 14 amino acids. CDR3 DNA: TGTGCCACCAGCAGAGATCGACAGGGCTACGAGCAGTACTTC. Its protein product is CATSRDRQGYEQYF.

This chain joins TRBV6-1 and TRBJ2-3; D perhaps matches TRBD2 (5 bases). This CDR3 comprises 16 residues. Germline assignment: CDR1 MNHNS and CDR2 SASEGT. The V end lost 2 bases, the J end lost 2 bases, and 14 bases lay between the germline ends. The CDR3 nucleotides are TGTGCCAGCAGTGAACCTGACGACTACATCACAGATACGCAGTATTTT. Amino acids: CASSEPDDYITDTQYF.

V and J are TRBV6-1 and TRBJ1-3, with D perhaps TRBD1 (6 bases). V was trimmed by 5 bases and J by 0 bases, leaving 8 bases between them. The CDR3 is made up of 14 amino acids. Germline CDR1 is MNHNS and CDR2 is SASEGT. Here the CDR3 DNA reads TGTGCCAGCAGTAGGGGGAACTCTGGAAACACCATATATTTT. Translation: CASSRGNSGNTIYF.

V is TRBV6-6 and J is TRBJ1-2; 9 nucleotides match TRBD1. The V and J ends lost 7 bases and 5 bases, in that order; junction bases with no gene match: 8. The CDR3 spans 14 residues. Germline V gives CDR1 MNHNY, CDR2 SVGAGI (reference sequence). As DNA, the CDR3 is TGTGCCAGCACCCCCGGGGGACAGGGTTATGGCTACACCTTC. Protein: CASTPGGQGYGYTF.

This clone was seen once. V is TRBV9 and J is TRBJ1-5; 11 bases align to TRBD1. CDR1 is SGDLS and CDR2 is YYNGEE in the germline V gene. This CDR3 contains 17 residues. J gave up 1 base and V 0 bases, and 3 bases lay outside the gene matches. The CDR3 nucleotides are TGTGCCAGCAGCGTAGGGACAGGGGGCCTGAGCAATCAGCCCCAGCATTTT. Residues: CASSVGTGGLSNQPQHF.

The CDR3 here is CASRRGQGSNYGYTF. The CDR3 nucleotides are TGTGCCAGCAGACGAGGACAGGGGTCGAACTATGGCTACACCTTC. This chain links TRBV6-5 with TRBJ1-2; TRBD1 matches 9 bases. The CDR3 has 15 amino acids. The germline gives CDR1 MNHEY, CDR2 SVGAGI. J lost 2 bases, V lost 6 bases, and 7 bases had no gene match.

The V call is TRBV12-5, the J call TRBJ2-1; 9 bases agree with TRBD1. The length of the CDR3 is 14 residues. The germline CDR1 and CDR2 sequences are LGHNT and FRNRAP. Germline trimming cut 6 bases from V and 4 bases from J; bases unmatched to any gene: 4. The CDR3 nucleotides are TGTGCTAGTGGACCGGACAGGGGATACAATGAGCAGTTCTTC. This codes for CASGPDRGYNEQFF.

This clone has only a few counts. The CDR3 region has the DNA TGTGCCAGCACCACAGGGGGCCCCGGGGAGCTGTTTTTT. Translation gives CASTTGGPGELFF. J is TRBJ2-2 and V is TRBV7-3; 9 bases align to TRBD1. CDR1 and CDR2 from the germline V gene are SGHTA and FQGTGA. V dropped 7 bases and J dropped 6; count of bases not matched to a gene: 3. The CDR3 spans 13 residues.

J is TRBJ1-5 and V is TRBV5-6; no reliable D call. The CDR3 loop spans 14 amino acids. V was cut by 1 base and J by 7 bases, with 12 bases left in between. The germline V gene has CDR1 SGHDT and CDR2 YYEEEE. The CDR3 bases are TGTGCCAGCAGCTTGTTAGGGCCGGGGCAGCCCCAGCATTTT. This translates into CASSLLGPGQPQHF.

This chain links TRBV10-3 with TRBJ1-1; TRBD1 matches at 9 bases. In germline, CDR1 is ENHRY, CDR2 SYGVKD. This CDR3 has 13 residues. The trim removed 6 bases at V and 4 bases at J, leaving 3 bases unmatched. The CDR3 is CAIRTQGATEAFF. DNA of the CDR3: TGTGCCATCAGGACACAGGGGGCCACTGAAGCTTTCTTT.

The J gene is TRBJ1-2, the V gene TRBV6-5; maybe TRBD1 (5 bases). Trimming stripped 5 bases from V and 0 bases from J, with 10 bases between. The CDR3 extends over 14 amino acids. Per germline, CDR1 MNHEY and CDR2 SVGAGI. CDR3 sequence reads: CASSRQPANYGYTF. DNA of the CDR3: TGTGCCAGCAGTAGACAGCCAGCTAACTATGGCTACACCTTC.

The genes are TRBV5-1 and TRBJ2-3; D is possibly TRBD2 (5 bases). The length of the CDR3 is 13 residues. CDR1 is SGHRS, CDR2 YFSETQ, per germline. V was clipped by 6 bases and J by 2 bases, with 10 bases between them. The CDR3 nucleotides are TGCGCCAGCACCACGACTAACACAGATACGCAGTATTTT. Translating gives CASTTTNTDTQYF.

This rearrangement joins TRBV9 to TRBJ1-2, with 9 nucleotides matching TRBD1. V shed 1 base, J shed 2 bases, and the junction held 6 bases outside the gene matches. Germline CDR1 and CDR2: SGDLS and YYNGEE. The CDR3 is 16 amino acids. CDR3 protein: CASSVIGTGNNYGYTF. The CDR3 DNA reads TGTGCCAGCAGCGTAATAGGGACAGGGAACAACTATGGCTACACCTTC. Full variable domain (rest looked up from reference TRBV9 and TRBJ1-2): DSGVTQTPKHLITATGQRVTLRCSPRSGDLSVYWYQQSLDQGLQFLIQYYNGEERAKGNILERFSAQQFPDLHSELNLSSLELGDSALYFCASSVIGTGNNYGYTFGSGTRLTVV.

The chain is built from TRBV6-6 and TRBJ1-2, with 8 bases identical to TRBD1. Germline V CDR1 and CDR2: MNHNY, SVGAGI (reference sequence). This CDR3 comprises 14 residues. The ends lost 2 bases at V and 4 bases at J; junction bases unmatched: 3. CDR3 DNA: TGTGCCAGCAGTTACCCGGGACAGGTCTATGGCTACACCTTC. This gives the protein CASSYPGQVYGYTF.

V and J are TRBV6-1 and TRBJ2-7; TRBD1 agrees at 8 bases. Germline assignment: CDR1 MNHNS and CDR2 SASEGT. This CDR3 has 11 amino acids. J lost 12 bases, V lost 8 bases, and 9 bases had no gene match. CDR3 sequence (DNA): TGTGCCAGCCGTTCAGCAGGGGGCGCGTACTTC. Amino acids: CASRSAGGAYF.

The chain employs TRBV19 and TRBJ2-5, with TRBD2 matching 7 bases. The CDR3 runs to 15 residues. The germline gives CDR1 LNHDA, CDR2 SQIVND (reference sequence). After removal of 4 bases from V and 2 bases from J, the junction contained 7 bases not matched to a gene. The CDR3 DNA reads as TGTGCCAGTAGTAACTCAGCGGGACGGCAAGAGACCCAGTACTTC. Translation: CASSNSAGRQETQYF.

The chain is built from TRBV5-1 and TRBJ1-1; 10 positions agree with TRBD1. V shed 7 bases and J 1 base; nucleotides not matched to a gene: 7. Looked up from germline, CDR1 is SGHRS and CDR2 is YFSETQ. This CDR3 spans 15 amino acids. Here the CDR3 DNA reads TGCGCCAGCTGCCGGGACAGGGGATCGAACACTGAAGCTTTCTTT. Translating gives CASCRDRGSNTEAFF.

This clone has only a few counts. The V and J genes are TRBV10-1 and TRBJ2-7, with a weak D call TRBD2 (5 bases). The CDR3 is 11 amino acids. V shed 8 bases and J shed 6 bases, with 11 bases lying between them. The germline CDR1 and CDR2 sequences are WNHNN and SYGVQD (reference sequence). CDR3 in DNA: TGCGCCAGCGGTCACGGGGTCGAGCAGTACTTC. Its protein product is CASGHGVEQYF.

The chain uses TRBV6-4 and TRBJ2-3; a weak D match, TRBD2 (5 bases). CDR1 is MRHNA, CDR2 SNTAGT, per germline. The V end lost 5 bases, the J end lost 0 bases, and 6 bases lay between the germline ends. The CDR3 has 13 amino acids. CDR3 sequence: CASSRTSTDTQYF. Here the CDR3 DNA reads TGTGCCAGCAGTCGGACTAGCACAGATACGCAGTATTTT.

V gene TRBV5-5 combines with J gene TRBJ1-1; D remains ambiguous. Per germline, CDR1 SGHKS and CDR2 YYEKEE (reference sequence). The CDR3 consists of 15 residues. With 2 bases removed from V and 0 bases from J, the gap between germline ends came to 11 bases. CDR3 in amino acids: CASSFTRAMNTEAFF. The CDR3 region has the DNA TGTGCCAGCAGCTTTACGAGGGCCATGAACACTGAAGCTTTCTTT.

This rearrangement joins TRBV19 to TRBJ1-1; 8 bases agree with TRBD1. The CDR3 is made up of 14 amino acids. Germline trimming cut 4 bases from V and 1 base from J; bases unmatched to any gene: 2. Germline loops: CDR1 LNHDA, CDR2 SQIVND (reference sequence). The CDR3 DNA sequence: TGTGCCAGTAGTAGGGACAGGCAGAACACTGAAGCTTTCTTT. Protein product: CASSRDRQNTEAFF.

This clone was seen just once. V and J are TRBV2 and TRBJ1-5, with unresolved D. V was cut by 4 bases and J by 0 bases, with 13 bases left in between. The length of the CDR3 is 16 residues. Germline V gives CDR1 SNHLY, CDR2 FYNNEI. CDR3 sequence reads: CASSGPPSYSNQPQHF. The CDR3 nucleotides are TGTGCCAGCAGTGGGCCACCCTCATATAGCAATCAGCCCCAGCATTTT. The complete variable domain, with remaining parts taken from reference TRBV2 and TRBJ1-5, reads EPEVTQTPSHQVTQMGQEVILRCVPISNHLYFYWYRQILGQKVEFLVSFYNNEISEKSEIFDDQFSVERPDGSNFTLKIRSTKLEDSAMYFCASSGPPSYSNQPQHFGDGTRLSIL.

This chain uses TRBV7-2 with TRBJ2-7; 10 nucleotides match TRBD2. This CDR3 comprises 14 residues. V was clipped by 4 bases and J by 8 bases; unmatched bases: 8. Looked up from germline, CDR1 is SGHTA and CDR2 is FQGNSA. CDR3 sequence: CASSSPSGGGKQYF. CDR3 DNA sequence: TGTGCCAGCAGCTCACCTAGCGGGGGAGGGAAGCAGTACTTC.